This T cell receptor beta chain emerged from a study of blood T cell repertoires in COVID-19 (dated by TCRdb to 2018 to 2020). Study-wide context: Samples covering the acute and convalescent phases of COVID-19 were provided by collaborators in the United States, Italy and Spain. The material from the prospective study consisted of cDNA or gDNA derived from T cells, B-cell-depleted T cells, or PBMCs. Where available, HLA class I and class II types were obtained from metadata supplied by the sample provider rather than from assay-based typing. Samples came from the ongoing ImmuneRACE study (first 160 participants) plus 1,254 subjects from 6 global collaborators. The repertoires were released in a freely available public database intended as a resource for research on the immune response to SARS-CoV-2. The dataset comprised deeply sampled blood TCRbeta repertoires from subjects exposed to, actively infected with, or recovered from COVID-19. The sample metadata nearly always contained a de-identified subject ID, COVID-19 status, age in years and sex.

The immunoSEQ Assay, a bias-controlled multiplex PCR, was used to amplify TCRbeta CDR3 regions from genomic DNA. On the study's bioinformatics: The number of nucleated cells in each sample was estimated by amplification of reference gene primers within the assay. Sequence reads were collapsed and filtered to measure the absolute abundance of every unique TCRbeta CDR3 rearrangement. For each sample, productive Simpson clonality was calculated as the square root of Simpson's diversity index over productive rearrangements. TCRdb provides this immuneACCESS table in a form limited to in-frame rearrangements. Some clones are lacking; in checked studies, under half of them reflect an unresolved V gene, and why the rest are absent is not known. The DNA was the basis for D and trimming; V, J and clone size are from that table. The sample records around 700,000 clones, 85% to 90% of which are singletons. Together, the top ten hold about 0.24% of the sample.

In regard to this clone: It lacks a known antigen. No much larger clone is present one base from it, and per-base qualities are unavailable.

As encoded in the germline V gene, CDR1 is SGDLS while CDR2 is YYNGEE. The CDR3 measures 14 amino acids from cysteine to phenylalanine. Only CDR3 DNA is held: 42 bases, read in frame from base 1. Cut back by 4 bases and 5 bases, the V and J ends lie 15 bases apart. The study at large found these results: The amount of clinical and demographic metadata varied by source and participant and was provided uncurated.

Each collaborating institution followed its own protocols to collect whole blood in K2EDTA tubes. For TCRbeta analysis, collaborators shipped samples as frozen whole blood, isolated PBMCs, or DNA extracted from either of those sample types. Sequenced sample: peripheral blood. This receptor was identified in a woman in her late teens or twenties with acute or convalescent COVID-19. The chain was built from TRBV9 and TRBJ1-2; the D gene is perhaps TRBD1, from 5 matching bases. The CDR3 region reads CASSPLGQGYGYTF. The nucleotide sequence is given as TGTGCCAGCAGCCCCCTCGGGCAGGGATATGGCTACACCTTC.